Described below is a single T cell receptor (beta chain) sequence and its context. No antigen is known for it. These data are taken from a study of T cell repertoires in cytomegalovirus infection. Whole-study results and caveats: What dominated the ex vivo response were HLA-C-restricted CMV-specific TCR beta clonotypes. Cumulated frequencies of public TCR beta families served to identify carriers of CMV plus the relevant HLA.

TCRdb itself ran the reads through MiXCR, one entry per CDR3 protein. This sample has 150,000 to 200,000 distinct CDR3 sequences, with 28% found just once. Germline V gives CDR1 ENHRY, CDR2 SYGVKD. The V and J ends lost 11 bases and 4 bases respectively, with 17 bases between them. The CDR3 loop spans 13 amino acids. The sample was PBMCs. The chain links TRBV10-3 to TRBJ1-1, with a possible D match to TRBD1 (6 bases). This clonotype was obtained from a human donor in good health (CMV status not recorded). Some clones in this sample may be carry-over from other donors' samples. The CDR3 here is CAVGGGLSTEAFF. DNA of the CDR3: TGTGCCGTGGGAGGGGGTCTATCCACTGAAGCTTTCTTT.